Listed below are T cell receptor beta chains from one sample, sequenced in a study of T-cell reconstitution after alpha-beta-depleted transplantation in children. TCRdb reanalysed the PCR reads using MiXCR and keeps one entry per CDR3 protein. The data contain about 240,000 distinct CDR3 sequences, around 25% of them singletons. Sequencing was performed on PBMCs, taken before TCRalphabeta/CD19-depleted stem cell transplant. The receptors originated from a girl aged 2 to 9 with Fanconi anemia, due to receive a stem cell transplant. CDR3s include the opening cysteine and the closing phenylalanine or tryptophan. D genes are given only for firm matches. Size tells how often a clone was seen (once, few, many) or the class of an expanded clone, and some rows leave it out.

J gene	D gene	V gene	clone size	CDR3 DNA	CDR3 protein
TRBJ2-4	TRBD2	TRBV20-1	many	TGCAGTGCTAGAGAAATAGCGGGGGGTAAAAACATTCAGTACTTC	CSAREIAGGKNIQYF
TRBJ2-7	.	TRBV27	many	TGTGCCAGCAGCCTCACTCGGTCGCCTGCCTACGAGCAGTACTTC	CASSLTRSPAYEQYF
TRBJ2-1	TRBD2	TRBV5-1	.	TGCGCCAGCAGCTCCACCGGGACTAACTACAATGAGCAGTTCTTC	CASSSTGTNYNEQFF
TRBJ2-2	.	TRBV12-3/TRBV12-4	many	TGTGCCAGCAGTTTGCTCACCGGGGAGCTGTTTTTT	CASSLLTGELFF
TRBJ2-2	TRBD2	TRBV7-3	.	TGTGCCAGCAGCCCCAGTGGGCTAGCGGGAGAAAAGGGGGAGCTGTTTTTT	CASSPSGLAGEKGELFF
TRBJ2-2	.	TRBV7-9	few	TGTGCCAGCAGCTTACTTACAGGGTACACCGGGGAGCTGTTTTTT	CASSLLTGYTGELFF
TRBJ2-1	.	TRBV5-5	.	TGTGCCAGCAGCTTAGGACAGCCAAAATACAATGAGCAGTTCTTC	CASSLGQPKYNEQFF
TRBJ1-6	TRBD1	TRBV12-3/TRBV12-4	many	TGTGCCAGCAGTCCGACAGGGGATATCTCACCCCTCCACTTT	CASSPTGDISPLHF
TRBJ2-7	.	TRBV6-5	many	TGTGCCAGCAGTTACTCGAATCCCGCGCAGGGGCAGTACTTC	CASSYSNPAQGQYF
TRBJ1-5	TRBD1	TRBV12-3/TRBV12-4	many	TGTGCCAGCAGACAGACAGGGGATTTTCAGCCCCAGCATTTT	CASRQTGDFQPQHF
TRBJ2-1	TRBD2	TRBV20-1	.	TGCAGTGCTAGACGGACTAGCGGGGTTAATGAGCAGTTCTTC	CSARRTSGVNEQFF
TRBJ2-5	.	TRBV11-2	.	TGTGCCAGCAGCTCACTCGACGGCGATCAAGAGACCCAGTACTTC	CASSSLDGDQETQYF
TRBJ2-5	.	TRBV5-1	.	TGCGCCAGCAGCTACCAACAGGGAGGGGAGACCCAGTACTTC	CASSYQQGGETQYF
TRBJ2-1	TRBD2	TRBV9	many	TGTGCCAGCAGCGTAGAACTAGCGGGGGGCAACAATGAGCAGTTCTTC	CASSVELAGGNNEQFF
TRBJ2-2	.	TRBV14	many	TGTGCCAGCAGCCAAGGTGGCTACACCGGGGAGCTGTTTTTT	CASSQGGYTGELFF
TRBJ2-6	.	TRBV15	.	TGTGCCACCAGCAGAGATTTGGGGAGATCTGGGGCCAACGTCCTGACTTTC	CATSRDLGRSGANVLTF
TRBJ1-4	.	TRBV20-1	many	TGCAGTGCTATTGAACAGGGAAGTTTTGATGAAAAACTGTTTTTT	CSAIEQGSFDEKLFF
TRBJ2-7	.	TRBV25-1	few	TGTGCCAGCAGTGAATGGGAGTTAGGGGCGTCAGCCCTCGAGCAGTACTTC	CASSEWELGASALEQYF
TRBJ2-7	TRBD2	TRBV20-1	.	TGCAGTGCTTCATACGGGACTAGGTTCTCCTACGAGCAGTACTTC	CSASYGTRFSYEQYF
TRBJ2-1	TRBD2	TRBV20-1	many	TGCAGTGCTAGAGAAATCCGGGGGGTTACTTCCTACAATGAGCAGTTCTTC	CSAREIRGVTSYNEQFF
TRBJ2-5	TRBD1	TRBV7-9	.	TGTGCCAGCAGCTTCGTGGGGGACAGGGGAGAGGAGACCCAGTACTTC	CASSFVGDRGEETQYF
TRBJ1-5	TRBD1	TRBV28	few	TGTGCCAGCGAAGGGACAGGGGTTAGAATTGGCAATCAGCCCCAGCATTTT	CASEGTGVRIGNQPQHF
TRBJ1-6	TRBD1	TRBV20-1	few	TGCAGTGCTAGAGATGACAGGGACGCGTATTCACCCCTCCACTTT	CSARDDRDAYSPLHF
TRBJ2-7	TRBD2	TRBV20-1	many	TGCAGTGCTAGAGAGCCTAGCGGGGGGAATTACGAGCAGTACTTC	CSAREPSGGNYEQYF
TRBJ2-1	.	TRBV12-3/TRBV12-4	many	TGTGCCAGCAGATTACAGGGCTATGAGCAGTTCTTC	CASRLQGYEQFF
TRBJ2-7	.	TRBV20-1	once	TGCAGTGCTAGGCGATTCGGAGTTACCTACGAGCAGTACTTC	CSARRFGVTYEQYF
TRBJ2-5	TRBD1	TRBV10-3	many	TGTGCCATACAACAGGGGGCGAGTGAGACCCAGTACTTC	CAIQQGASETQYF
TRBJ1-1	TRBD1	TRBV20-1	many	TGCAGTGCTCAGACAGGGGGCTATGATGCTTTCTTT	CSAQTGGYDAFF
TRBJ1-1	.	TRBV5-1	.	TGCGCCAGCAGCCCCCTCGTCAGTAGGGACACTGAAGCTTTCTTT	CASSPLVSRDTEAFF
TRBJ2-7	.	TRBV20-1	.	TGCAGTGCTAGTAACCTGGATTACGAGCAGTACTTC	CSASNLDYEQYF
TRBJ2-4	.	TRBV11-2	.	TGTGCCAGCATCTCATCGGGGAACATTCAGTACTTC	CASISSGNIQYF
TRBJ1-1	TRBD1	TRBV5-6	.	TGTGCCAGCAGCTTGGGACAGGGCGTTTTTGAAGCTTTCTTT	CASSLGQGVFEAFF
TRBJ2-1	.	TRBV2	once	TGTGCCAGCTTGACGGGGAGCTCCTACAATGAGCAGTTCTTC	CASLTGSSYNEQFF
TRBJ2-7	TRBD2	TRBV7-2	.	TGTGCCAGCAGCAGAGACCCAGCGGGAGTCGAGCAGTACTTC	CASSRDPAGVEQYF
TRBJ1-5	.	TRBV28	few	TGTGCCAGCGGACCCTCCGTAGGGACCTCCCAGCCCCAGCATTTT	CASGPSVGTSQPQHF
TRBJ2-3	.	TRBV28	once	TGTGCCAGCAGTTTTGGGGTTATTCCCCACACAGATACGCAGTATTTT	CASSFGVIPHTDTQYF
TRBJ2-1	TRBD1	TRBV29-1	few	TGCAGCGTTGTAAGGGTCCCGGGACAGGTTGGCAATGAGCAGTTCTTC	CSVVRVPGQVGNEQFF
TRBJ2-5	TRBD2	TRBV4-2	.	TGTGCCAGCAGCCAAAGGGATCTAGCGGGAGACCAAGAGACCCAGTACTTC	CASSQRDLAGDQETQYF
TRBJ2-7	.	TRBV2	many	TGTGCCAGCGGATCGACAGGTACCTACGAGCAGTACTTC	CASGSTGTYEQYF
TRBJ2-2	TRBD2	TRBV27	.	TGTGCCAGCAGTTTGGACGGACTAGCGGGAGTTTCACTCGGGGAGCTGTTTTTT	CASSLDGLAGVSLGELFF
TRBJ2-7	.	TRBV19	.	TGTGCCAGTAGTATATTTGGGAGTACGAGCGGGCAGTACTTC	CASSIFGSTSGQYF
TRBJ2-3	.	TRBV6-5	many	TGTGCCAGCAGTTACGTTTGGGACAAGAACACAGATACGCAGTATTTT	CASSYVWDKNTDTQYF
TRBJ2-3	.	TRBV18	.	TGTGCCAGCTCACAGGACAGGGAGGGGTCGCAGTATTTT	CASSQDREGSQYF
TRBJ2-7	TRBD1	TRBV18	.	TGTGCCAGCTCATGGACAGGAAACTTCTACGAGCAGTACTTC	CASSWTGNFYEQYF
TRBJ2-7	.	TRBV4-2	few	TGTGCCAGCAGCCCCCGGGTCCTTTCCTACGAGCAGTACTTC	CASSPRVLSYEQYF
TRBJ1-1	.	TRBV6-5	.	TGTGCCAGCAGTTACTCGGGACACCTTGAAGCTTTCTTT	CASSYSGHLEAFF
TRBJ2-7	TRBD2	TRBV29-1	once	TGCAGCGTTGATTCGGGGGGTCCTTTTTGGGAGCAGTACTTC	CSVDSGGPFWEQYF
TRBJ2-1	TRBD2	TRBV20-1	once	TGCAGTGCTAGAGATCTCGCAGCGGGGGGGTGGATCACCTACAATGAGCAGTTCTTC	CSARDLAAGGWITYNEQFF
TRBJ2-5	.	TRBV21-1	few	TGTGCCAGCAGCAAAGCGCGACTAGAGACCCAGTACTTC	CASSKARLETQYF